This T cell receptor (beta chain) was profiled in a study of blood T cell repertoires in COVID-19 (dated by TCRdb to 2018 to 2021). For the wider study: Samples from collaborators originated in the United States, Italy and Spain and spanned both the acute and convalescent phases of COVID-19. The prospective study material was composed of cDNA or gDNA derived from T cells, B-cell-depleted T cells, or PBMCs. The dataset comprised deeply sampled blood TCRbeta repertoires from subjects exposed to, actively infected with, or recovered from COVID-19. A freely available public database, intended as a resource for researchers studying the immune response to SARS-CoV-2, is where the repertoires were released. Samples were obtained from the ongoing ImmuneRACE study (first 160 participants) and from 1,200 or so subjects provided by 6 global collaborators. Sample metadata almost always included a de-identified subject ID, COVID-19 status, age in years and sex. Where available, HLA class I and class II types were obtained from metadata supplied by the sample provider rather than from assay-based typing. Study-wide findings and limitations: The quantity of clinical and demographic metadata differed by source and by participant and was supplied without curation.

This clone has just one count. Its antigen remains undetermined. It has no much larger one-base neighbor in the sample; base qualities were not kept. TCRbeta CDR3 regions were amplified from genomic DNA using the immunoSEQ Assay, a bias-controlled multiplex PCR. In the source study's methods: Within the assay, amplification of reference gene primers was used to estimate how many nucleated cells each sample contained. To quantify the absolute abundance of each unique TCRbeta CDR3 rearrangement, sequence reads were collapsed and filtered. Productive Simpson clonality was computed per sample as the square root of Simpson's diversity index over productive rearrangements. Entries here come from immuneACCESS through TCRdb and include only in-frame sequences with V and J called. Some clones fail to appear in such tables; in the studies checked, an unresolved V gene covers under half of the shortfall, and the cause of the remainder is unknown. D and trimming come from the DNA, and the V and J calls and clone size come from that table. The sample table lists about 290,000 clones, roughly 89% of them with a count of one. The ten largest clones represent approximately 12% of the sample.

In Seattle, one collaborating source enrolled patients while the infection was active and tracked those patients longitudinally over the course of disease. Whole blood was collected in K2EDTA tubes by collaborating institutions according to the institutions' own protocols. For TCRbeta analysis, collaborators shipped samples in one of three forms: frozen whole blood, isolated PBMCs, or DNA extracted from either of those sample types. Unmatched junction bases come to 6, with V trimmed by 2 bases and J by 4 bases. The germline V gene provides CDR1 SGHNT and CDR2 YENEEA. The cysteine opens and the phenylalanine closes a CDR3 of 16 amino acids. Only the CDR3 DNA stays, 48 bases, in frame from base 1.

The source of this sequence is a woman aged 30 to 39 with COVID-19, enrolled during active disease. Sequencing input: peripheral blood. The chain employs TRBV11-3 and TRBJ2-2, with TRBD2 matching 8 junction bases. The DNA sequence is given as TGTGCCAGCAGCTTAAAAGCGGGGGCGGTCACCGGGGAGCTGTTTTTT. Its amino acids are CASSLKAGAVTGELFF.